Listed here are 22 T cell receptor beta chains from one sample, sequenced in a study of T cell clonality in common variable immunodeficiency. Profiled with immunoSEQ multiplex PCR; TCRdb holds only in-frame clones, not every one. The specimen has 60,000 to 75,000 clones, none found just once. Specimen: peripheral blood mononuclear cells. All receptors come from a person aged 18-70 years in good health.

In this sample, this clone turned up many times. The read ends 3 residues before the CDR3 terminus; that terminus is restored from the germline J gene. The J gene is TRBJ2-3, the V gene TRBV18; no firm D call. The CDR3 totals 15 residues. Trimming removed 2 bases from V and 0 bases from J, with 9 bases in between. The germline gives CDR1 KGHSH, CDR2 LQKENI. CDR3 bases read: TGTGCCAGCTCACCAAGTCAACTCAGCACAGATACG. It specifies CASSPSQLSTDT. In full, the CDR3 reads CASSPSQLSTDTQYF.

Many counts were recorded for this clone. The sequenced fragment ends 3 residues before the CDR3 boundary, so the rest is inferred from the germline J gene. This chain connects TRBV5-1 to TRBJ2-1; 8 bases align to TRBD2. The junction had 5 bases not matched to a gene; V was cut back by 0 bases and J by 3 bases. Germline loops: CDR1 SGHRS, CDR2 YFSETQ. The CDR3 is 16 amino acids. The CDR3 reads CASSLGASGYYNEQFF. CDR3 DNA, as far as it was read: TGCGCCAGCAGCTTGGGGGCTAGCGGGTACTACAATGAG.

Many counts were recorded for this clone. Coverage ceases 3 residues before the CDR3 finishes, and the germline J gene fills in the end. The chain combines TRBV7-2 with TRBJ2-3; possible D gene TRBD1, 6 bases. CDR1 is SGHTA, CDR2 FQGNSA, per germline. V shed 4 bases and J shed 1 base, with 12 bases lying between them. This CDR3 contains 15 residues. The sequenced part of the CDR3 DNA is TGTGCCAGCAGCTCACAGGGCCCGGGCACAGATACG. Encoded protein: CASSSQGPGTDT. The entire CDR3 reads CASSSQGPGTDTQYF.

This clone was counted many times. The missing CDR3 end, 3 residues past where the read stops, is filled in from the germline J gene. The chain combines TRBV28 with TRBJ2-5; D is ambiguous. The ends were cut back, 6 bases at V and 2 bases at J, with 4 bases in the middle. This CDR3 has 11 amino acids. Germline values: CDR1 MDHEN, CDR2 SYDVKM. The sequenced CDR3 bases are TGTGCCAGCAGCTCTCAAGAGACC. The encoded protein is CASSSQET. The complete CDR3 protein is CASSSQETQYF.

This clone was detected ten times or more. The read is 3 residues too short to cover the CDR3 end, so that end is filled in from the germline J gene. This chain connects TRBV30 to TRBJ2-1, with 9 positions matching TRBD2. The CDR3 is made up of 21 amino acids. V lost 2 bases and J lost 8; bases outside the gene matches: 28. Germline V gene sequence: CDR1 GTSNPN, CDR2 SVGIG (reference sequence). The covered CDR3 bases are TGTGCCTGGAGTACTACCAGGGGGGCTAGCGGGGCTCTTCCGTTTCGTCATGAG. It yields the protein CAWSTTRGASGALPFRHE. The CDR3, in full, reads CAWSTTRGASGALPFRHEQFF.

This clone was recorded at least ten times. The read gets to within 3 residues of the CDR3 end, and the germline J gene fills in the rest. This sequence joins TRBV10-1 and TRBJ2-5; 8 nucleotides line up with TRBD1. Unmatched junction bases numbered 3, after V lost 5 bases and J lost 4 bases. Germline V CDR1 and CDR2: WNHNN, SYGVQD (reference sequence). The CDR3 contains 13 residues. The CDR3 sequence: CASSPDRGETQYF. The sequenced part of the CDR3 DNA is TGCGCCAGCAGTCCCGACAGGGGAGAGACC.

Ten or more counts support this clone. The sequence runs out 3 residues before the end of the CDR3; the remainder is reconstructed from the germline J gene. The rearrangement uses TRBV6-4 and TRBJ2-3; 11 nucleotides agree with TRBD2. This CDR3 contains 15 residues. The V gene end was trimmed by 5 bases and the J gene end by 2 bases; junction bases not matched to a gene: 3. The germline V gene encodes CDR1 MRHNA and CDR2 SNTAGT. The DNA read from the CDR3 is TGTGCCAGCAGTATGGGACTAGCGGACACAGATACG. Encoded protein: CASSMGLADTDT. The whole CDR3 is CASSMGLADTDTQYF.

In its sample, this clone was seen many times. The CDR3 goes on 3 residues after the read ends, and that part is filled in from the germline J gene. This chain joins TRBV19 and TRBJ2-3; 9 bases line up with TRBD2. This CDR3 comprises 15 residues. The germline V gene encodes CDR1 LNHDA and CDR2 SQIVND (reference sequence). V dropped 6 bases and J dropped 2; count of bases not matched to a gene: 6. The CDR3 here is CASSRLAANTDTQYF. The sequenced CDR3 bases are TGTGCCAGTAGCAGACTAGCGGCGAACACAGATACG.

At least ten counts were recorded for this clone. The read terminates 3 residues ahead of where the CDR3 ends, so the germline J gene completes it. This chain uses TRBV20-1 with TRBJ2-7; D gene ambiguous. In germline, CDR1 is DFQATT, CDR2 SNEGSKA (reference sequence). V lost 6 bases and J lost 2, with 8 bases in between. The CDR3 sequence is 11 residues long. The sequenced part of the CDR3 DNA is TGCAGTGCCACCCCGGCCTACGAG. This encodes CSATPAYE. The entire CDR3 is CSATPAYEQYF.

The CDR3 DNA, read in part, is TGTGCCAGCAGCTCAACAGGGATCCGCCAGCCC. Translating gives CASSSTGIRQP. The CDR3, in full, reads CASSSTGIRQPQHF. The rearrangement uses TRBV11-2 and TRBJ1-5, with a tentative D call TRBD1 (6 bases). Read sequence stops 3 residues before the CDR3 end, and the germline J gene provides the missing end. Germline loops: CDR1 SGHAT, CDR2 FQNNGV. The CDR3 contains 14 residues. V was pared by 4 bases and J by 7 bases, with 14 bases between.

This clone has ten or more counts. The read is 3 residues too short to cover the CDR3 end, so that end is filled in from the germline J gene. The chain couples TRBV10-3 to TRBJ2-3; D call uncertain. The germline V and J ends were trimmed by 2 bases and 0 bases, with 3 bases remaining between them. The germline V gene has CDR1 ENHRY and CDR2 SYGVKD. This CDR3 is built from 13 residues. CDR3 amino acids: CAISETSTDTQYF. Partial CDR3 DNA: TGTGCCATCAGTGAGACTAGCACAGATACG.

This clone was seen at least ten times. The read terminates 3 residues before the CDR3 end, so the remaining end is supplied by the germline J gene. The chain has TRBV5-1 and TRBJ2-5, with 10 bases that match TRBD2. V lost 4 bases and J lost 3; bases outside the gene matches: 3. The germline CDR1 and CDR2 sequences are SGHRS and YFSETQ. The CDR3 length is 14 residues. The CDR3 loop reads CASSTGTSEETQYF. The sequenced part of the CDR3 DNA is TGCGCCAGCAGCACCGGGACTAGCGAAGAGACC.

This clone was observed many times. From the germline J gene comes the end of the CDR3, since the read stops 3 residues before it. The genes are TRBV11-2 and TRBJ2-3, with D possibly being TRBD1 (5 bases). The CDR3 is made up of 15 amino acids. Trimming took off 4 bases at V and 2 bases at J, with 13 bases between the two ends. In germline, CDR1 is SGHAT, CDR2 FQNNGV. The part of the CDR3 DNA that was read is TGTGCCAGCAGCTCTGGGGCAGGCCCCACAGATACG. The encoded protein is CASSSGAGPTDT. The CDR3, in full, reads CASSSGAGPTDTQYF.

This clone was counted at least ten times. Read sequence stops 3 residues before the CDR3 end, and the germline J gene provides the missing end. The genes are TRBV6-2 or TRBV6-3 and TRBJ1-2, with 7 positions matching TRBD1. The germline V gene has CDR1 MNHEY and CDR2 SVGEGT. The V and J ends lost 6 bases and 5 bases, in that order; junction bases with no gene match: 12. The CDR3 runs to 15 residues. The CDR3 reads CASSLQGTNWYGYTF. CDR3 DNA, as far as it was read: TGTGCCAGCAGCCTACAGGGGACAAATTGGTATGGC.

This clone showed up many times. The read is 3 residues too short to cover the CDR3 end, so that end is filled in from the germline J gene. The genes are TRBV7-2 and TRBJ2-1, with 15 nucleotides matching TRBD2. Trimming cost V 5 bases and J 9 bases; bases outside gene matches: 5. The CDR3 is made up of 15 amino acids. Germline lookup yields CDR1 SGHTA and CDR2 FQGNSA. This CDR3 reads CASSKGLAGGVEQFF. The covered CDR3 bases are TGTGCCAGCAGCAAAGGACTAGCGGGAGGGGTTGAG.

This clone occurred many times. The part of the CDR3 DNA that was read is TGTGCCAGCAGCCTCGGGACAGGACATAGCAATCAGCCC. Protein sequence: CASSLGTGHSNQP. The entire CDR3 sequence reads CASSLGTGHSNQPQHF. V gene TRBV7-8 combines with J gene TRBJ1-5; 8 bases agree with TRBD1. The read terminates 3 residues ahead of where the CDR3 ends, so the germline J gene completes it. V was pared by 5 bases and J by 0 bases, with 6 bases of the junction left unmatched. This CDR3 has 16 amino acids. The germline gives CDR1 SGHVS, CDR2 FQNEAQ.

This clone was detected many times. The CDR3 end is not reached by the read, which stops 3 residues before it; the germline J gene fills it in. V and J are TRBV28 and TRBJ1-4, with 8 bases that match TRBD1. Germline assignment: CDR1 MDHEN and CDR2 SYDVKM. The CDR3 has 18 amino acids. Trimming took 2 bases from V and 4 from J; bases not matched to a gene: 12. The chain's CDR3 is CASSLGDRGAYINEKLFF. Incomplete CDR3 DNA: TGTGCCAGCAGTTTAGGAGACAGGGGCGCGTATATTAATGAAAAA.

This clone has ten or more counts. Read coverage stops 3 residues before the CDR3 terminus; the germline J gene supplies the remainder. The chain joins TRBV30 to TRBJ1-3; 7 nucleotides match TRBD1. There are 17 residues in the CDR3. The J segment lost 0 bases and the V segment lost 0 bases, leaving 8 bases of the junction unmatched. Germline V lookup: CDR1 GTSNPN, CDR2 SVGIG (reference sequence). CDR3 bases read: TGTGCCTGGAGTGTAAGAGGGACAGTAAGCTCTGGAAACACC. Translating it yields CAWSVRGTVSSGNT. The full CDR3 protein reads CAWSVRGTVSSGNTIYF.

In this sample, this clone turned up many times. The read comes to an end 3 residues before the CDR3 does, leaving the germline J gene to fill in the end. The V gene is TRBV20-1, the J gene TRBJ2-2, with TRBD2 matching 7 bases. Germline V gene lookup returns CDR1 DFQATT and CDR2 SNEGSKA (reference sequence). V shed 0 bases and J 6 bases; nucleotides not matched to a gene: 7. The CDR3 runs 15 residues. The part of the CDR3 DNA that was read is TGCAGTGCTAGAGATGGCGGGAGTGGGGCCGGGGAG. Its protein product is CSARDGGSGAGE. The CDR3, in full, reads CSARDGGSGAGELFF.

This clone appeared many times. The CDR3 is cut off 3 residues early in the read; its end comes from the germline J gene. The chain recombines TRBV29-1 with TRBJ2-3, with D tentatively TRBD1 (5 bases). V dropped 0 bases and J dropped 4 bases, with 17 bases sitting between them. CDR3 length: 16 amino acids. CDR1 is SQVTM and CDR2 is ANQGSEA in the germline V gene. The CDR3: CSVEDLPGVRADTQYF. CDR3 DNA, as far as it was read: TGCAGCGTTGAAGATCTCCCTGGCGTCAGGGCAGATACG.

The sample holds many counts of this clone. The read terminates 3 residues ahead of where the CDR3 ends, so the germline J gene completes it. The chain carries TRBV6-2 or TRBV6-3 and TRBJ2-7; TRBD1 matches 8 bases. Per germline, CDR1 MNHEY and CDR2 SVGEGT. This CDR3 comprises 13 residues. V dropped 2 bases and J dropped 4; count of bases not matched to a gene: 1. This CDR3 reads CASSYRDRYEQYF. CDR3 DNA (partial): TGTGCCAGCAGTTACCGGGACAGGTACGAG.

This clone was seen ten or more times. The CDR3 end is not reached by the read, which stops 3 residues before it; the germline J gene fills it in. The chain combines TRBV6-2 or TRBV6-3 with TRBJ1-1; tentatively, D is TRBD1 (5 bases). Trimming took off 5 bases at V and 5 bases at J, with 9 bases between the two ends. Germline-derived CDR1 and CDR2 are MNHEY and SVGEGT. The CDR3 length is 12 residues. CDR3 bases read: TGTGCCAGCAGTACGACAGTGACTGAA. This sequence encodes CASSTTVTE. Given in full, the CDR3 is CASSTTVTEAFF.